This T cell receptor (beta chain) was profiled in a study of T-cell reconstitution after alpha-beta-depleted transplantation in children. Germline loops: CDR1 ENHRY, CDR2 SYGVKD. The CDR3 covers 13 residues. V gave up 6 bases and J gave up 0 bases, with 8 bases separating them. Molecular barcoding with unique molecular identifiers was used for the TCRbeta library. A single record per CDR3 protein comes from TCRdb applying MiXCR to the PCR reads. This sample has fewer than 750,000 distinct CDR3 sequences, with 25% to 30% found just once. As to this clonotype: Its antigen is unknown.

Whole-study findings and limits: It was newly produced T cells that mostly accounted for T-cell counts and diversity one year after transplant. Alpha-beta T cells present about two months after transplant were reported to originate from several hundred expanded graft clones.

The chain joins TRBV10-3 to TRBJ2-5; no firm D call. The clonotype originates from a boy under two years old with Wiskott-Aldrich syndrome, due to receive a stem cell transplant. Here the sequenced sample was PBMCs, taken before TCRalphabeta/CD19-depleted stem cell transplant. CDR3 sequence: CAIRRTDQETQYF. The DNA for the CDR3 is TGTGCCATCAGACGGACGGACCAAGAGACCCAGTACTTC.